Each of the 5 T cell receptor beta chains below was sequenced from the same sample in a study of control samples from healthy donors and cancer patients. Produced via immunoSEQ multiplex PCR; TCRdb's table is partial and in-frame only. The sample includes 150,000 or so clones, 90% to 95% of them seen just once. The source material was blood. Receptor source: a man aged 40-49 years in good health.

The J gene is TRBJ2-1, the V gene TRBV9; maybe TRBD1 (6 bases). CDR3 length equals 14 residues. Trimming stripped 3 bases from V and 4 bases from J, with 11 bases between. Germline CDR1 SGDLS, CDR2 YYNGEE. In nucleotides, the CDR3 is TGTGCCAGCAGCGCCTCCAGGGGTTACAATGAGCAGTTCTTC. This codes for CASSASRGYNEQFF.

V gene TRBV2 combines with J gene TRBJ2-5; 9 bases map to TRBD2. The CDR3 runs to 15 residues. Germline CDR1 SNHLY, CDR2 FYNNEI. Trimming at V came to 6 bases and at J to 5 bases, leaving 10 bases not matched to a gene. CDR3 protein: CASRSAGGLGETQYF. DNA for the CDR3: TGTGCCAGCAGGTCGGCGGGGGGGCTGGGGGAGACCCAGTACTTC.

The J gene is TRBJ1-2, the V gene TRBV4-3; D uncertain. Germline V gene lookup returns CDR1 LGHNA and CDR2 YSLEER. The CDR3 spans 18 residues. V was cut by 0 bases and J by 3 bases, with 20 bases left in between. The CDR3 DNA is TGCGCCAGCAGCCAAGATCCGATTGAATTACAGAGCTACTATGGCTACACCTTC. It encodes CASSQDPIELQSYYGYTF.

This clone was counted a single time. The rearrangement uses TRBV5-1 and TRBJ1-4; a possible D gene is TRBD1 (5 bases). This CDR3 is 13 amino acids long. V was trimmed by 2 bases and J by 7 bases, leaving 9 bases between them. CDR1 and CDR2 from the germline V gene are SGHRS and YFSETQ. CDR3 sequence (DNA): TGCGCCAGCAGCTTACGGGACGGTGAAAAACTGTTTTTT. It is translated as CASSLRDGEKLFF.

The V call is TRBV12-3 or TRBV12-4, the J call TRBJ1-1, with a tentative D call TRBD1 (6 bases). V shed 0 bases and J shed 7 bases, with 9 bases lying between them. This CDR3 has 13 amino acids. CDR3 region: CASSLALGGEAFF. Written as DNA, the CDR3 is TGTGCCAGCAGTTTAGCATTAGGGGGTGAAGCTTTCTTT.